The 21 T cell receptor beta chains below come from one sample, sequenced in a study of cytomegalovirus exposure and HLA in healthy donors. Repertoires were generated with immunoSEQ multiplex PCR, while TCRdb's copy carries only in-frame clones and drops some. This sample has 150,000 to 200,000 clones, with about 81% found just once. The sequenced sample was PBMCs. The origin of the receptors is a woman in her 30s in good health and CMV-seronegative.

V and J are TRBV5-1 and TRBJ2-3, with D uncertain. Trimming took off 0 bases at V and 3 bases at J, with 11 bases between the two ends. The CDR3 loop spans 15 amino acids. Germline V gene lookup returns CDR1 SGHRS and CDR2 YFSETQ. CDR3 loop: CASSLALRGTDTQYF. The CDR3 nucleotides are TGCGCCAGCAGCTTGGCACTTAGAGGTACAGATACGCAGTATTTT.

The chain combines TRBV9 with TRBJ1-6; possible D gene TRBD1, 6 bases. V lost 3 bases and J lost 0, with 16 bases in between. Germline V lookup: CDR1 SGDLS, CDR2 YYNGEE. This CDR3 has 18 residues. CDR3 bases: TGTGCCAGCAGCGCCCGGGACACCCAGAGCTCCTATAATTCACCCCTCCACTTT. It translates to CASSARDTQSSYNSPLHF.

The CDR3 region has the DNA TGTGCCAGCAGTGATGGGGAAATGGGGCCTGAAGCTTTCTTT. Amino acids: CASSDGEMGPEAFF. The V gene is TRBV2, the J gene TRBJ1-1; D possibly corresponds to TRBD1 (5 bases). Trimming left V 3 bases short and J 6 bases short, with 14 bases between. CDR1 and CDR2 (germline): SNHLY, FYNNEI. The CDR3 runs to 14 residues.

The chain is built from TRBV4-1 and TRBJ2-5; 9 bases fit TRBD2. Germline-derived CDR1 and CDR2 are MGHRA and YSYEKL. Trimming removed 1 base from V and 2 bases from J; junction bases left unmatched: 11. This CDR3 has 18 amino acids. The CDR3 DNA follows: TGCGCCAGCAGCCAAGCAGGAGCGGGGGGCTCCCTTCAAGAGACCCAGTACTTC. Translated, it gives CASSQAGAGGSLQETQYF.

This clone showed up just a few times. This chain links TRBV5-1 with TRBJ1-3, with 11 nucleotides matching TRBD1. The CDR3 contains 16 residues. J lost 2 bases, V lost 2 bases, and 3 bases had no gene match. The germline CDR1 and CDR2 sequences are SGHRS and YFSETQ. The CDR3 protein is CASSLLDRGPGNTIYF. In nucleotides, the CDR3 is TGCGCCAGCAGCTTACTGGACAGGGGGCCTGGAAACACCATATATTTT.

The chain employs TRBV5-1 and TRBJ2-5, with TRBD2 as a possible D gene (6 bases). Germline assignment: CDR1 SGHRS and CDR2 YFSETQ. Trimming stripped 2 bases from V and 3 bases from J, with 11 bases between. This CDR3 has 14 residues. The CDR3 is CASSFAGLEETQYF. CDR3 sequence (DNA): TGCGCCAGCAGCTTTGCGGGACTCGAAGAGACCCAGTACTTC.

The rearrangement uses TRBV2 and TRBJ1-2; D remains unclear. Germline CDR1 SNHLY, CDR2 FYNNEI. This CDR3 is built from 20 residues. V dropped 2 bases and J dropped 7 bases, with 32 bases sitting between them. CDR3 in DNA: TGTGCCAGCAGTGAAATCCTCAGTCACCCTCTAAAATTAACTATCTTTGGCTACACCTTC. Its translation: CASSEILSHPLKLTIFGYTF.

This rearrangement joins TRBV27 to TRBJ1-4, with 7 bases lining up with TRBD1. The J segment lost 3 bases and the V segment lost 6 bases, leaving 4 bases of the junction unmatched. CDR3 length: 14 amino acids. CDR1 is MNHEY, CDR2 SMNVEV, per germline (reference sequence). Here the CDR3 reads CASSRQGSNEKLFF. The CDR3 DNA is TGTGCCAGCAGCCGACAGGGTTCTAATGAAAAACTGTTTTTT.

This chain uses TRBV9 with TRBJ2-2; 8 positions match TRBD2. The CDR3 extends over 16 amino acids. V lost 5 bases to trimming and J lost 2 bases; unmatched junction nucleotides: 8. In germline, CDR1 is SGDLS, CDR2 YYNGEE. The CDR3 DNA reads as TGTGCCAGCAGTTACGGGAGGGCCCGTAACACCGGGGAGCTGTTTTTT. It encodes CASSYGRARNTGELFF.

This clone was detected a few times. The chain couples TRBV30 to TRBJ1-6, with D possibly being TRBD1 (5 bases). The CDR3 is 13 residues long. CDR1 and CDR2 from the germline V gene are GTSNPN and SVGIG (reference sequence). The V end lost 5 bases, the J end lost 7 bases, and 12 bases lay between the germline ends. This CDR3 reads CAWGARGNSPLHF. CDR3 nucleotides: TGTGCCTGGGGGGCCCGGGGGAATTCACCCCTCCACTTT.

The J gene is TRBJ1-5, the V gene TRBV30; maybe TRBD1 (6 bases). This CDR3 is built from 13 residues. Trimming shortened V by 3 bases and J by 4 bases, and 10 bases separated the two germline ends. Per germline, CDR1 GTSNPN and CDR2 SVGIG (reference sequence). The CDR3 DNA sequence: TGTGCCTGGAGCGATCAGGGGAATCAGCCCCAGCATTTT. It encodes CAWSDQGNQPQHF.

The chain is built from TRBV6-4 and TRBJ1-2; TRBD1 matches 8 bases. J lost 5 bases, V lost 5 bases, and 13 bases had no gene match. This CDR3 region has 16 residues. Germline CDR1 and CDR2: MRHNA and SNTAGT. In DNA, the CDR3 is TGTGCCAGCAGTCTCTCCGGGACAGGAGAGAGGTATGGCTACACCTTC. Amino acid sequence: CASSLSGTGERYGYTF.

The chain recombines TRBV7-6 with TRBJ1-4; D is unresolved. The CDR3 runs to 16 residues. The germline V gene has CDR1 SGHVS and CDR2 FNYEAQ. Trimming pared 3 bases from V and 6 bases from J, leaving 17 bases between. The DNA for the CDR3 is TGTGCCAGCAGCTTGATGTCGCGACGAAGCGATGAAAAACTGTTTTTT. It is translated as CASSLMSRRSDEKLFF.

The count of this clone is one. The chain recombines TRBV18 with TRBJ2-5; no firm D call. CDR3 length: 13 amino acids. Germline values: CDR1 KGHSH, CDR2 LQKENI. The germline V and J ends were trimmed by 2 bases and 5 bases, with 9 bases remaining between them. For the CDR3, the DNA is TGTGCCAGCTCACCAGGAGTGGTTGAGACCCAGTACTTC. Translation: CASSPGVVETQYF.

The chain links TRBV11-1 to TRBJ1-2; D call uncertain. V lost 3 bases and J lost 8, with 13 bases in between. The germline V gene has CDR1 SGHAT and CDR2 FQDESV (reference sequence). The CDR3 spans 13 residues. CDR3 amino acids: CASSFGVTGGYTF. Here the CDR3 DNA reads TGTGCCAGCAGCTTCGGGGTGACCGGAGGCTACACCTTC.

The rearrangement joins TRBV18 to TRBJ1-1, with D maybe TRBD1 (5 bases). Trimming removed 1 base from V and 3 bases from J, with 12 bases in between. Germline CDR1 reads KGHSH; CDR2 reads LQKENI. The CDR3 consists of 15 residues. CDR3 residues: CASSPRGGVDTEAFF. The CDR3 bases are TGTGCCAGCTCACCACGGGGGGGTGTGGACACTGAAGCTTTCTTT.

V and J are TRBV4-1 and TRBJ2-1; 9 bases align to TRBD2. CDR3 size: 16 residues. Per germline, CDR1 MGHRA and CDR2 YSYEKL. The V segment lost 6 bases and the J segment 9 bases; nucleotides outside the gene matches: 15. In DNA form, the CDR3 reads TGCGCCAGCAGAAGAGGGCTGCGCGGGAGGGCCGGTGAGCAGTTCTTC. Its protein product is CASRRGLRGRAGEQFF.

V and J are TRBV6-1 and TRBJ2-3; TRBD2 is a possible D gene (7 bases). V dropped 4 bases and J dropped 2 bases, with 13 bases sitting between them. In germline, CDR1 is MNHNS, CDR2 SASEGT. The CDR3 runs to 15 residues. In DNA form, the CDR3 reads TGTGCCAGCAGTGTAACCGGGGGGCTCACAGATACGCAGTATTTT. Amino acids: CASSVTGGLTDTQYF.

The chain has TRBV6-1 and TRBJ2-7; 9 bases align to TRBD1. There are 14 residues in the CDR3. From germline, CDR1 is MNHNS and CDR2 SASEGT. The J segment lost 7 bases and the V segment lost 7 bases, leaving 11 bases of the junction unmatched. CDR3: CASTPTWGTGEQYF. CDR3 DNA: TGTGCCAGCACCCCCACTTGGGGGACAGGGGAGCAGTACTTC.

This clone was observed a few times. The chain recombines TRBV10-3 with TRBJ2-5; D is perhaps TRBD1 (6 bases). CDR3 length equals 12 residues. Germline assignment: CDR1 ENHRY and CDR2 SYGVKD. Trimming cost V 7 bases and J 2 bases, with 8 bases left between them. CDR3 DNA: TGTGCCATCACAGGGGCACAAGAGACCCAGTACTTC. Amino acids: CAITGAQETQYF.

This clone appeared a single time. This chain connects TRBV5-1 to TRBJ2-3, with 9 bases matching TRBD2. CDR3 length: 16 residues. Germline lookup yields CDR1 SGHRS and CDR2 YFSETQ. V lost 4 bases, J lost 4 bases, and 10 bases stayed unmatched. CDR3 DNA sequence: TGCGCCAGCAGCATTACCGGGACTAGCATGGCAGATACGCAGTATTTT. Protein sequence: CASSITGTSMADTQYF.